Described below is a single T cell receptor (beta chain) sequence and its context. As yet, its antigen is unknown. The PCR employed 60 Vbeta primers together with 13 Jbeta primers. Only in-frame clones appear in the TCRdb table, and some are missing; sequencing was by immunoSEQ multiplex PCR. The table has 100,000 to 150,000 clones, 75% to 85% seen once. This sample is part of a study of cytomegalovirus exposure and HLA in healthy donors. V lost 0 bases to trimming and J lost 8 bases, with 5 bases between them. Germline values: CDR1 LNHNV, CDR2 YYDKDF (reference sequence). This CDR3 comprises 12 residues. General observations from the study: Fewer N-insertions than the approximately 700-donor mean were reportedly shown by an Asian-associated ancestry cluster in a later analysis. TRBV6-2, TRBV6-3 and some other V segments were unresolvable in 87-base-pair reads.

This TCR came from a man over 45 in good health and CMV-seronegative. Sequencing was carried out using PBMCs. The rearrangement links TRBV15 to TRBJ2-1, with no clear D. In DNA form, the CDR3 reads TGTGCCACCAGCAGAGATCGGTATGAGCAGTTCTTC. Residues: CATSRDRYEQFF.